This TCR beta chain was identified during a study of blood T cell repertoires in COVID-19. Only in-frame clones appear in the TCRdb table, and some are missing; sequencing was by immunoSEQ multiplex PCR. The top ten hold roughly 5.2% of the sample, which has about 330,000 clones, approximately 87% seen once. This CDR3 has 19 amino acids. Germline V gives CDR1 SGHTA, CDR2 FQGTGA. J was trimmed by 5 bases and V by 3 bases; bases with no gene match: 14. Participants were placed into cohorts based on the clinical history they reported. The chain uses TRBV7-3 and TRBJ2-3, with 13 bases matching TRBD2. Material for sequencing was PBMCs or T cells enriched from blood (not recorded which). This receptor was obtained from a woman in her 30s who had recovered from COVID-19. CDR3 loop: CASSLDPGLAGPDGDTQYF. CDR3 coding DNA: TGTGCCAGCAGCTTGGACCCGGGACTAGCGGGGCCTGATGGAGATACGCAGTATTTT.